The 26 T cell receptor beta chains reported below all come from one sample, sequenced in a study of CD8+CD57+ T cells in acquired aplastic anemia. Patients picked for sequencing had shown CD8+CD57+ cell expansion detected by flow cytometry. TCR beta VDJ combinations and CDR3 sequences were profiled from genomic DNA. TCRdb recomputed calls from the reads with MiXCR, one row per CDR3 protein. The repertoire holds some 180,000 distinct CDR3 sequences, with about 44% as singletons. The sequenced material came from sorted CD4+, CD8+, or CD8+CD57+ T cells (not recorded which) from PBMCs. All receptors come from a human donor with aplastic anemia.

This clonotype was recorded a few times. A much larger clone sits a single nucleotide away, making a read error possible. The chain uses TRBV19 and TRBJ2-7; D perhaps matches TRBD2 (7 bases). The V end was cut by 7 bases, the J end by 6 bases, with 22 bases between. Germline V gives CDR1 LNHDA, CDR2 SQIVND (reference sequence). The CDR3 consists of 15 residues. The CDR3 spells CASTSRSGGSCEQYF. The CDR3 DNA is TGTGCCAGTACCTCCCGGTCGGGGGGCTCGTGCGAGCAGTACTTC.

The chain has TRBV5-4 and TRBJ2-2; 7 nucleotides align to TRBD2. J was trimmed by 6 bases and V by 1 base; bases with no gene match: 6. Per the germline V gene, CDR1 is SGHNT and CDR2 is YYREEE (reference sequence). This CDR3 has 15 amino acids. CDR3 in amino acids: CASSLFGGDAGELFF. The CDR3 bases are TGTGCCAGCAGCTTGTTTGGGGGGGACGCCGGGGAGCTGTTTTTT. Supplemented by reference TRBV5-4 and TRBJ2-2, the full variable domain reads ETGVTQSPTHLIKTRGQQVTLRCSSQSGHNTVSWYQQALGQGPQFIFQYYREEENGRGNFPPRFSGLQFPNYSSELNVNALELDDSALYLCASSLFGGDAGELFFGEGSRLTVL.

Many counts were recorded for this clonotype. This CDR3 is CSVGGLAGGNPYEQYF. The CDR3 DNA sequence: TGCAGCGTGGGAGGACTAGCGGGGGGGAACCCCTACGAGCAGTACTTC. V and J are TRBV29-1 and TRBJ2-7; 15 nucleotides align to TRBD2. The V and J ends lost 6 bases and 2 bases, in that order; junction bases with no gene match: 8. Germline loops: CDR1 SQVTM, CDR2 ANQGSEA. The CDR3 loop spans 16 amino acids.

A few counts support this clonotype. The chain combines TRBV19 with TRBJ1-5, with 7 bases identical to TRBD1. The length of the CDR3 is 14 residues. V shed 4 bases, J shed 9 bases, and the junction held 9 bases outside the gene matches. Germline CDR1 reads LNHDA; CDR2 reads SQIVND (reference sequence). The CDR3 loop reads CASSTGTEVPPQHF. CDR3 bases: TGTGCCAGTAGTACCGGGACAGAGGTTCCGCCCCAGCATTTT.

The V gene is TRBV2, the J gene TRBJ2-2; D gene unclear. CDR1 and CDR2 from the germline V gene are SNHLY and FYNNEI. Trimming removed 2 bases from V and 3 bases from J, with 10 bases in between. The CDR3 consists of 15 residues. Here the CDR3 reads CASSELQLDTGELFF. The CDR3 nucleotides read TGTGCCAGCAGTGAACTTCAGCTGGACACCGGGGAGCTGTTTTTT.

This clonotype turned up a few times. The CDR3 sequence: CASSGLAGLVTDTQYF. The CDR3 nucleotides read TGCGCCAGCAGCGGACTAGCGGGATTGGTCACAGATACGCAGTATTTT. This chain links TRBV10-1 with TRBJ2-3; TRBD2 aligns across 12 bases. The CDR3 is made up of 16 amino acids. With V trimmed by 6 bases and J by 2 bases, 6 bases remained unmatched. Germline V CDR1 and CDR2: WNHNN, SYGVQD (reference sequence).

The chain links TRBV24-1 to TRBJ2-7; the match to TRBD1 covers 8 bases. Germline V lookup: CDR1 KGHDR, CDR2 SFDVKD. This CDR3 comprises 15 residues. V lost 9 bases, J lost 3 bases, and 12 bases stayed unmatched. This CDR3 reads CATSAAGGKDYEQYF. DNA of the CDR3: TGTGCCACCTCTGCTGCAGGGGGCAAAGACTACGAGCAGTACTTC.

CDR3 loop: CASSPRTSTDTQYF. The CDR3 DNA follows: TGTGCCAGCAGTCCTAGGACTAGCACAGATACGCAGTATTTT. The chain links TRBV2 to TRBJ2-3; TRBD2 is a possible D gene (5 bases). V was trimmed by 5 bases and J by 0 bases, leaving 9 bases between them. The CDR3 has 14 amino acids. Germline-derived CDR1 and CDR2 are SNHLY and FYNNEI.

CDR3: CASSVARYLGTDTQYF. Here the CDR3 DNA reads TGTGCCAGCAGCGTAGCGAGGTACCTCGGCACAGATACGCAGTATTTT. V is TRBV9 and J is TRBJ2-3; D is unresolved. V dropped 0 bases and J dropped 1 base, with 12 bases sitting between them. In germline, CDR1 is SGDLS, CDR2 YYNGEE. The CDR3 totals 16 residues.

This clonotype turned up a few times. This may stem from a read error, because a much larger clone lies one nucleotide away. This chain joins TRBV7-9 and TRBJ1-1; D uncertain. The V end lost 3 bases, the J end lost 0 bases, and 11 bases lay between the germline ends. The CDR3 extends over 15 amino acids. Per the germline V gene, CDR1 is SEHNR and CDR2 is FQNEAQ (reference sequence). The CDR3 DNA reads TGTGCCAGCAGCTTCTCGAGAGGTATGAACACTGAAGCTTTCTTT. It translates to CASSFSRGMNTEAFF.

The chain recombines TRBV12-3 or TRBV12-4 with TRBJ2-7; a possible D gene is TRBD1 (6 bases). With 10 bases removed from V and 1 base from J, the gap between germline ends came to 23 bases. The CDR3 sequence is 16 residues long. CDR3 sequence reads: CATQGKRNLQSYEQYF. The CDR3 DNA is TGTGCCACCCAGGGGAAGCGGAACCTACAGTCCTACGAGCAGTACTTC.

This clonotype was seen a few times. The chain employs TRBV19 and TRBJ2-3; D not resolved. The V and J ends lost 1 base and 1 base respectively, with 9 bases between them. The CDR3 is 15 amino acids. Germline V gene sequence: CDR1 LNHDA, CDR2 SQIVND (reference sequence). The chain's CDR3 is CASSIAYYGTDTQYF. DNA of the CDR3: TGTGCCAGTAGTATAGCCTATTACGGCACAGATACGCAGTATTTT.

The chain combines TRBV29-1 with TRBJ2-1, with 9 bases lining up with TRBD1. From germline, CDR1 is SQVTM and CDR2 ANQGSEA. This CDR3 comprises 13 residues. CDR3 loop: CRATGTGPDEQFF. The CDR3 nucleotides read TGCAGGGCTACCGGGACAGGGCCGGATGAGCAGTTCTTC.

Comments on this clonotype: A much larger clone lies a single base off, so this may be a read error. This likely comes from a read error, as the CDR3 has no conserved phenylalanine or tryptophan at its end. The V gene is TRBV11-2, the J gene TRBJ2-3; D perhaps matches TRBD2 (7 bases). This CDR3 has 16 residues. CDR1 is SGHAT, CDR2 FQNNGV, per germline. Trimming removed 0 bases at V and 8 bases at J, with 18 bases between. CDR3 sequence: CASSLDSGGLRVTQYL. The CDR3 DNA sequence: TGTGCCAGCAGCTTAGACTCCGGGGGGCTCCGGGTTACGCAGTATCTT.

Turning to this clonotype: The conserved closing phenylalanine or tryptophan is absent in this CDR3, likely reflecting a read error. The rearrangement uses TRBV7-6 and TRBJ1-2; D ambiguous. V was trimmed by 5 bases and J by 4 bases, leaving 14 bases between them. The CDR3 runs 14 residues. The V gene's germline CDR1 is SGHVS and CDR2 FNYEAQ. The CDR3 here is CASSPMGGPYGYTL. The CDR3 bases are TGTGCCAGCAGCCCCATGGGCGGACCCTATGGCTACACCCTC.

The sample holds many counts of this clonotype. The genes are TRBV20-1 and TRBJ1-2; 10 positions match TRBD1. The CDR3 runs 16 residues. V lost 1 base and J lost 7; bases outside the gene matches: 12. Germline CDR1 is DFQATT and CDR2 is SNEGSKA (reference sequence). As DNA, the CDR3 is TGCAGTGCTAGAGCAAACTCTGACAGGGGGCTTGGTGGCTACACCTTC. Encoded protein: CSARANSDRGLGGYTF.

This clonotype was seen many times. Here the CDR3 reads CASSSRQAGNQPQHF. CDR3 sequence (DNA): TGTGCCAGCAGTTCTCGACAGGCGGGCAATCAGCCCCAGCATTTT. The chain carries TRBV6-5 and TRBJ1-5, with D possibly matching TRBD1 (6 bases). The V gene's germline CDR1 is MNHEY and CDR2 SVGAGI. The V gene lost 4 bases and the J gene lost 2 bases, with 12 bases spanning the gap. CDR3 length equals 15 residues.

J is TRBJ2-1 and V is TRBV12-3 or TRBV12-4, with D possibly being TRBD2 (6 bases). V was pared by 5 bases and J by 0 bases, with 14 bases between. This CDR3 has 16 amino acids. The CDR3 sequence: CASSPRLGSSYNEQFF. As DNA, the CDR3 is TGTGCCAGCAGTCCCCGACTAGGGAGCTCCTACAATGAGCAGTTCTTC.

A few counts support this clonotype. The chain recombines TRBV29-1 with TRBJ2-3; 7 bases fit TRBD2. Germline V gives CDR1 SQVTM, CDR2 ANQGSEA. V lost 5 bases, J lost 5 bases, and 4 bases stayed unmatched. There are 12 residues in the CDR3. The DNA of the CDR3 is TGCAGCGTTACCGTAGCGGGAGATACGCAGTATTTT. Translated, it gives CSVTVAGDTQYF.

This clonotype has only a few counts. The chain has TRBV15 and TRBJ2-5, with a tentative D call TRBD1 (6 bases). The germline V and J ends were trimmed by 0 bases and 0 bases, with 11 bases remaining between them. CDR1 and CDR2 from the germline V gene are LNHNV and YYDKDF (reference sequence). This CDR3 has 16 residues. The CDR3 is CATSRDRGRDQETQYF. The CDR3 DNA reads TGTGCCACCAGCAGAGACAGGGGCCGTGACCAAGAGACCCAGTACTTC.

This clonotype was counted a few times. J is TRBJ2-1 and V is TRBV12-3 or TRBV12-4; 16 bases line up with TRBD2. The CDR3 totals 17 residues. V was clipped by 6 bases and J by 7 bases; unmatched bases: 9. In DNA form, the CDR3 reads TGTGCCAGCAGCCCCACGGGACTAGCGGGGGGGCGAAATGAGCAGTTCTTC. Amino acid sequence: CASSPTGLAGGRNEQFF.

This clonotype was observed many times. This chain connects TRBV12-3 or TRBV12-4 to TRBJ2-1; D not resolved. This CDR3 spans 12 amino acids. Trimming shortened V by 8 bases and J by 9 bases, and 14 bases separated the two germline ends. This CDR3 reads CASLDGGGEQFF. The CDR3 coding sequence is TGTGCCAGCTTAGACGGCGGCGGTGAGCAGTTCTTC.

The chain carries TRBV19 and TRBJ1-2; 7 bases align to TRBD1. The CDR3 loop spans 12 amino acids. Germline values: CDR1 LNHDA, CDR2 SQIVND (reference sequence). The V gene end was trimmed by 5 bases and the J gene end by 5 bases; junction bases not matched to a gene: 2. The CDR3 region is CASSPRGYGYTF. The CDR3 nucleotides read TGTGCCAGTAGTCCCAGGGGGTATGGCTACACCTTC.

The CDR3 coding sequence is TGTGCCACCAGCAGGAATCCGACAGGGGAGAGCTACACCTTC. It codes for CATSRNPTGESYTF. The chain joins TRBV15 to TRBJ1-2; TRBD1 agrees at 8 bases. V shed 3 bases and J 9 bases; nucleotides not matched to a gene: 9. CDR3 length equals 14 residues. Germline V gene data show CDR1 as LNHNV and CDR2 as YYDKDF (reference sequence).

The CDR3 bases are TGTGCCAGCAGCTTGGCCTCATCTACCTACGAGCAGTACTTC. Translating it yields CASSLASSTYEQYF. The chain combines TRBV5-5 with TRBJ2-7; D unresolved. Per germline, CDR1 SGHKS and CDR2 YYEKEE (reference sequence). V lost 0 bases to trimming and J lost 2 bases, with 9 bases between them. The CDR3 is 14 residues long.

This clonotype was seen repeatedly, ten times or more. CDR3 in DNA: TGCAGTGCCCAGTCGGGGGCTCAGCATTTT. Translated, it gives CSAQSGAQHF. The V gene is TRBV20-1, the J gene TRBJ1-5, with a tentative D call TRBD1 (6 bases). Germline V lookup: CDR1 DFQATT, CDR2 SNEGSKA (reference sequence). The CDR3 has 10 residues. V was shortened by 6 bases and J by 13 bases, with 13 bases between the two germline ends.